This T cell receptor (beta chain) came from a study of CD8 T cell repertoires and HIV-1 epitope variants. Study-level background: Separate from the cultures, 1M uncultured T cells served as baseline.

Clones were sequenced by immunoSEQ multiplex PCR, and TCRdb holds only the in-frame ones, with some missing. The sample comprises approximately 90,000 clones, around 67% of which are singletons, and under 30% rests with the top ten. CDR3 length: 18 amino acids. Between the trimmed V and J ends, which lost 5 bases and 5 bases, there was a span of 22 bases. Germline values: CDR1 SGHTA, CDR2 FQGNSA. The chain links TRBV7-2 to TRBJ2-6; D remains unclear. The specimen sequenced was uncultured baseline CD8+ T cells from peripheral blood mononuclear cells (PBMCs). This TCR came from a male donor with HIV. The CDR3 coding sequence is TGTGCCAGCAGCATATATAACAGACGACAAAGTCGGGCCAACGTCCTGACTTTC. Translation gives CASSIYNRRQSRANVLTF.